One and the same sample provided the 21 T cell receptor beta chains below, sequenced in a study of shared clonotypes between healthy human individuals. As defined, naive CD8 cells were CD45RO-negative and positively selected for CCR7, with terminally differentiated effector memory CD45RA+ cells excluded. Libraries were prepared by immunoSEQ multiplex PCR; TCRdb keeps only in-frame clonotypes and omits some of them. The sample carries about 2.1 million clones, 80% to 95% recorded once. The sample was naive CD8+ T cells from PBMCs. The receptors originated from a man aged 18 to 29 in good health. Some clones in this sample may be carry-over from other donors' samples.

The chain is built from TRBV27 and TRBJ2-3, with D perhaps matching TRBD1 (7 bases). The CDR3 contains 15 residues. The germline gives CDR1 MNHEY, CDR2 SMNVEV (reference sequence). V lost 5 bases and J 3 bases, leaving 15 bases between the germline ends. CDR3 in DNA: TGTGCCAGCAGTCCCAGGGGGAGGATAACAGATACGCAGTATTTT. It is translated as CASSPRGRITDTQYF.

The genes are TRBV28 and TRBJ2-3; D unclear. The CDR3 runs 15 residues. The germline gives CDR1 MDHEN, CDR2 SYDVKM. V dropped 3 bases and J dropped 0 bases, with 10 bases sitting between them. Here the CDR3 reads CASSLGPPSTDTQYF. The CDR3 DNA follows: TGTGCCAGCAGTTTGGGTCCTCCGAGCACAGATACGCAGTATTTT.

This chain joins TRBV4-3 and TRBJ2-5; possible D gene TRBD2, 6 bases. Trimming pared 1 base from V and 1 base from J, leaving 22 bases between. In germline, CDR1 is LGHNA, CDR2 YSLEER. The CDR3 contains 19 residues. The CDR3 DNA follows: TGCGCCAGCAGCCAAGGGGGCGGGTGGGGGGTCACTTCCCAAGAGACCCAGTACTTC. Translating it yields CASSQGGGWGVTSQETQYF.

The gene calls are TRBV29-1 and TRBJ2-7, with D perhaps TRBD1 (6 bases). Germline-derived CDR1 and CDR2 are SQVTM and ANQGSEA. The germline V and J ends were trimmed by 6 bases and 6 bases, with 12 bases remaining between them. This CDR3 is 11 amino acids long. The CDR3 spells CSVGTRREQYF. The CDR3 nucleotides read TGCAGCGTCGGGACAAGGCGCGAGCAGTACTTC.

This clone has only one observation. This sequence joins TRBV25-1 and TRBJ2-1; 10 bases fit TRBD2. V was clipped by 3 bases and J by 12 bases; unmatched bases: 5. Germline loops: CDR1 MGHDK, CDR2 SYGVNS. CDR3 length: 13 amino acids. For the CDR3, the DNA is TGTGCCAGCAGTGACGCGGTAGCGGGAGGGCAGTTCTTC. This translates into CASSDAVAGGQFF. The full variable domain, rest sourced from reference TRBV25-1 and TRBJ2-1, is EADIYQTPRYLVIGTGKKITLECSQTMGHDKMYWYQQDPGMELHLIHYSYGVNSTEKGDLSSESTVSRIRTEHFPLTLESARPSHTSQYLCASSDAVAGGQFFGPGTRLTVL.

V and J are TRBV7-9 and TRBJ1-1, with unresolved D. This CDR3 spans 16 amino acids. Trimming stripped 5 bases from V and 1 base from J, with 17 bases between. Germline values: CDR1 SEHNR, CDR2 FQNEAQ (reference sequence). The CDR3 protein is CASSPIRTLGNTEAFF. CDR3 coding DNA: TGTGCCAGCAGCCCAATCAGAACCCTGGGGAACACTGAAGCTTTCTTT.

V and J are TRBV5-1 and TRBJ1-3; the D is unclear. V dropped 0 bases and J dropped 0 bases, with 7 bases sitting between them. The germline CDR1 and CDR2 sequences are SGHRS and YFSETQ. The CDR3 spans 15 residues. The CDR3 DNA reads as TGCGCCAGCAGCTTGGATGTAGGCTCTGGAAACACCATATATTTT. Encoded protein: CASSLDVGSGNTIYF.

CDR3 nucleotides: TGTGCCAGCAGTTACCGGACAGGGTCATGGGAGCAGTACTTC. It encodes CASSYRTGSWEQYF. V usage is TRBV6-5 and J usage is TRBJ2-7; 8 bases are shared with TRBD1. The CDR3 has 14 amino acids. V lost 2 bases and J lost 7; bases outside the gene matches: 7. Germline V CDR1 and CDR2: MNHEY, SVGAGI.

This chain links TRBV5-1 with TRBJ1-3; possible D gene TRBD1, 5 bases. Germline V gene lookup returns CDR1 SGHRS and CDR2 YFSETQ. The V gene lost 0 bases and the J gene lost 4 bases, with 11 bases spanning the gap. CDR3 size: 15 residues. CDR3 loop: CASSLVTGLGNTIYF. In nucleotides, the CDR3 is TGCGCCAGCAGCTTGGTCACAGGCCTCGGAAACACCATATATTTT.

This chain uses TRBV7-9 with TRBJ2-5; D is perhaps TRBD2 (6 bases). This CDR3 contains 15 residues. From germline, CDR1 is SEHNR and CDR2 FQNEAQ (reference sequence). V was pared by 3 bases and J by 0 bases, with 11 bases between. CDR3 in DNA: TGTGCCAGCAGCTTCCGGAGGGCGGACCAAGAGACCCAGTACTTC. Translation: CASSFRRADQETQYF.

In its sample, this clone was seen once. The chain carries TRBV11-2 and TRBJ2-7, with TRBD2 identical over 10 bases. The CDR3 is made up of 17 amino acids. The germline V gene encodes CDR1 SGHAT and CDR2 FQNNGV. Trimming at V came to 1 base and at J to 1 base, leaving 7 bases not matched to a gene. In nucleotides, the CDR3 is TGTGCCAGCAGCTTAGTCCGTGGACTAGCGGAGTCCTACGAGCAGTACTTC. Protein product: CASSLVRGLAESYEQYF. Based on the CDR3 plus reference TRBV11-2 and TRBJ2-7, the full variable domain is EAGVAQSPRYKIIEKRQSVAFWCNPISGHATLYWYQQILGQGPKLLIQFQNNGVVDDSQLPKDRFSAERLKGVDSTLKIQPAKLEDSAVYLCASSLVRGLAESYEQYFGPGTRLTVT.

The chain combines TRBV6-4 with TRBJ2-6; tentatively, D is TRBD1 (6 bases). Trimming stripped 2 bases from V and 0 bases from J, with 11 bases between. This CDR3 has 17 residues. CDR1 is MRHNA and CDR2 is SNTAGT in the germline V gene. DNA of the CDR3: TGTGCCAGCAGTGACCAAAGGGACACCTCTGGGGCCAACGTCCTGACTTTC. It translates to CASSDQRDTSGANVLTF.

CDR3 bases: TGTGCCAGTCAACTACAGGGGGCCCGTTTCGGAGAGACCCAGTACTTC. As protein: CASQLQGARFGETQYF. The rearrangement uses TRBV5-8 and TRBJ2-5, with 9 bases aligning to TRBD1. After removal of 8 bases from V and 4 bases from J, the junction contained 15 bases not matched to a gene. CDR1 SGHTS and CDR2 YDEGEE come from the germline V gene. This CDR3 spans 16 amino acids.

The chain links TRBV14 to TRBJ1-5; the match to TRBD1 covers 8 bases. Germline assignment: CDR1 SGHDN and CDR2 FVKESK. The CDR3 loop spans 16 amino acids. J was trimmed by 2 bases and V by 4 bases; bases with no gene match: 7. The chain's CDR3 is CASSLRDRPRNQPQHF. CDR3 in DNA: TGTGCCAGCAGCCTCAGGGACAGGCCTCGCAATCAGCCCCAGCATTTT.

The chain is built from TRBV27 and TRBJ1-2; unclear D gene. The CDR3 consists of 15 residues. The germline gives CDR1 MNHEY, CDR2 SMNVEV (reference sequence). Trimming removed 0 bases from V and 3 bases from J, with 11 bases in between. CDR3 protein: CASSLSIGGYYGYTF. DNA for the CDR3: TGTGCCAGCAGTTTATCGATAGGCGGCTACTATGGCTACACCTTC.

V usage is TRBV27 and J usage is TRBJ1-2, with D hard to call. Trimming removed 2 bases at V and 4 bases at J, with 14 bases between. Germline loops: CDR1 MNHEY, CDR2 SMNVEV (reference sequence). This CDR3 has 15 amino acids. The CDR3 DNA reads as TGTGCCAGCAGTTTACGGTGGCAGCATGTCTATGGCTACACCTTC. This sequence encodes CASSLRWQHVYGYTF.

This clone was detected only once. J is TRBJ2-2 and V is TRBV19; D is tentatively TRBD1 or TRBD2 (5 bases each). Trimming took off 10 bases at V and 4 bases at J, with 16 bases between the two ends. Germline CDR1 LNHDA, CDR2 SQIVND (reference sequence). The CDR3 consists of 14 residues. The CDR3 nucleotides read TGTGCCACCCCCCGGGGCCAGGGCACCGGGGAGCTGTTTTTT. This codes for CATPRGQGTGELFF.

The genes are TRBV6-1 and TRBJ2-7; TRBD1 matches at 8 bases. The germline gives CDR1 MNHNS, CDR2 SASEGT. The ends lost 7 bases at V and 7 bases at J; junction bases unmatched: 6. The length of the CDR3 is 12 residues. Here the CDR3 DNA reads TGTGCCAGCAACACAGGGGGTTATGAGCAGTACTTC. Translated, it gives CASNTGGYEQYF.

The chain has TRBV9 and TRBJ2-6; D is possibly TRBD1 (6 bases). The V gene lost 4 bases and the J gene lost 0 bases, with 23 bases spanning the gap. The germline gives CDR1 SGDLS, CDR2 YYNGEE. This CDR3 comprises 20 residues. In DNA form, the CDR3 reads TGTGCCAGCAGCAACCACCAAGGACAGCTGACCCTCTCTGGGGCCAACGTCCTGACTTTC. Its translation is CASSNHQGQLTLSGANVLTF.

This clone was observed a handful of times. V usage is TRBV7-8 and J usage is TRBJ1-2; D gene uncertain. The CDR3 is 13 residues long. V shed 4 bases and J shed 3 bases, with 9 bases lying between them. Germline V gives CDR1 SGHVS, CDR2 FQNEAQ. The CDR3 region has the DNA TGTGCCAGCAGCTCTCGTTGGGACTATGGCTACACCTTC. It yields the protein CASSSRWDYGYTF.

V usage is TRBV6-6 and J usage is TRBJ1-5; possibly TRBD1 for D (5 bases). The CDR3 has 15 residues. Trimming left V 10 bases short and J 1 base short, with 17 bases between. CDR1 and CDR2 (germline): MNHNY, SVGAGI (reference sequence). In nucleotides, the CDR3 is TGTGCCACAGCGATTGGGGACCCAAGCAATCAGCCCCAGCATTTT. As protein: CATAIGDPSNQPQHF.